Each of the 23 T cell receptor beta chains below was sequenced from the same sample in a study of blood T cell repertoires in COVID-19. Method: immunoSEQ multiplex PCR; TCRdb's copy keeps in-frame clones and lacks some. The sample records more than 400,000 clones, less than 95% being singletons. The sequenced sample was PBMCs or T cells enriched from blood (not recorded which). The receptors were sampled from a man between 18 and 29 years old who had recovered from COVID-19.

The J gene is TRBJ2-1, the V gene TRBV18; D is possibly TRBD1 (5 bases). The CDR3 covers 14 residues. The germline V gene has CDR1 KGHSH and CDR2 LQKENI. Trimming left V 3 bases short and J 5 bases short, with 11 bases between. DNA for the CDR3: TGTGCCAGCTCACCTCTCGACAGTGACAATGAGCAGTTCTTC. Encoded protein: CASSPLDSDNEQFF. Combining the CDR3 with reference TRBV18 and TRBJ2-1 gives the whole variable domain NAGVMQNPRHLVRRRGQEARLRCSPMKGHSHVYWYRQLPEEGLKFMVYLQKENIIDESGMPKERFSAEFPKEGPSILRIQQVVRGDSAAYFCASSPLDSDNEQFFGPGTRLTVL.

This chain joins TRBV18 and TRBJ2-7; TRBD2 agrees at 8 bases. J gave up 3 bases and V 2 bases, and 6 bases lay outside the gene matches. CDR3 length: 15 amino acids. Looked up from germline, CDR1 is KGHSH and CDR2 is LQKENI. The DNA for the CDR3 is TGTGCCAGCTCACCAAGCGGGACTAGTCGCTACGAGCAGTACTTC. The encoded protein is CASSPSGTSRYEQYF.

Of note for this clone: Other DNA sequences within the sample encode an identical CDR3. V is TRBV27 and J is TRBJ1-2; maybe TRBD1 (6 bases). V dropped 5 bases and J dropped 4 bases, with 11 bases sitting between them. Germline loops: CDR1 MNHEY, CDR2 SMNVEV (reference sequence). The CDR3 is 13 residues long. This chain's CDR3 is CASSLQGGYGYTF. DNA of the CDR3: TGTGCCAGCAGTCTACAGGGCGGCTATGGCTACACCTTC.

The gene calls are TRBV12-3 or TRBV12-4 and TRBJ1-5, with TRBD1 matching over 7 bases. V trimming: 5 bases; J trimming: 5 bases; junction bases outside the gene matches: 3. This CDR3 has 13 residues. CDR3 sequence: CASSRTGDQPQHF. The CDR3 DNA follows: TGTGCCAGCAGTAGAACAGGGGATCAGCCCCAGCATTTT.

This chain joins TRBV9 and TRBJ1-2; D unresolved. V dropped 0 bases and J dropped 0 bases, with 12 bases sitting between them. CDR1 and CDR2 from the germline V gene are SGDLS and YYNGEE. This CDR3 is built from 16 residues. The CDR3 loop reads CASSVGADPANYGYTF. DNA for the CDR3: TGTGCCAGCAGCGTAGGGGCAGACCCTGCTAACTATGGCTACACCTTC.

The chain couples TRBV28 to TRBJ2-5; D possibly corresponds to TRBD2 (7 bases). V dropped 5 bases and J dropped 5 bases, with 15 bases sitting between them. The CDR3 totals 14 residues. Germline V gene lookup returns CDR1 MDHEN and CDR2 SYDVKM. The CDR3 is CASSRLGGVETQYF. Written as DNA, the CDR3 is TGTGCCAGCAGTCGATTAGGGGGGGTGGAGACCCAGTACTTC.

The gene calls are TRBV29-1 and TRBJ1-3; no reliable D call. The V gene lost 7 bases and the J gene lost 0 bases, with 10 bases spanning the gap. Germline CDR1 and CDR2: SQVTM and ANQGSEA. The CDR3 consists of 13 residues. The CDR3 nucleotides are TGCAGCGGATACACTAGCTCTGGAAACACCATATATTTT. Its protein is CSGYTSSGNTIYF.

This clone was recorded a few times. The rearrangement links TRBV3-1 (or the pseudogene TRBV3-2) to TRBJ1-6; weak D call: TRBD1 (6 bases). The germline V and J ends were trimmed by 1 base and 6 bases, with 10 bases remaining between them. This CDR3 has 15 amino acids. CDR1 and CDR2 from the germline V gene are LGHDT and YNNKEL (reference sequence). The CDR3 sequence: CASSQGDRSNSPLHF. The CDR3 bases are TGTGCCAGCAGCCAAGGCGACAGGTCTAATTCACCCCTCCACTTT.

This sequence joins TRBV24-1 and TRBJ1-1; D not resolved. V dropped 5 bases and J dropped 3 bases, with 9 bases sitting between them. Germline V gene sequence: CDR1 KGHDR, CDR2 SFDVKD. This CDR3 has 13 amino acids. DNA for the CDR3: TGTGCCACCAGTGGAGGGAGGGACACTGAAGCTTTCTTT. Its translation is CATSGGRDTEAFF.

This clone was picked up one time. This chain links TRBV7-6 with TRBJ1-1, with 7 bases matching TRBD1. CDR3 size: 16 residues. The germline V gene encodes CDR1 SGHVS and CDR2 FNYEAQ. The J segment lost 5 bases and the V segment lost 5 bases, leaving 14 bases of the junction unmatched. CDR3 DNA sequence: TGTGCCAGCAGCCGGGGTGACGACAGGGTTAATACTGAAGCTTTCTTT. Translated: CASSRGDDRVNTEAFF.

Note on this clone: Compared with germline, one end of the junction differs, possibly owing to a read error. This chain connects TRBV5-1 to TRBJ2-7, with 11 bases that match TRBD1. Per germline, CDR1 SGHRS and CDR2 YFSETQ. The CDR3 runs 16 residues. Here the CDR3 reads CASSLARTGGSDEQYF. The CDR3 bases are TGCGCCAGCAGCTTGGCAAGGACAGGGGGCTCCGACGAGCAGTACTTC.

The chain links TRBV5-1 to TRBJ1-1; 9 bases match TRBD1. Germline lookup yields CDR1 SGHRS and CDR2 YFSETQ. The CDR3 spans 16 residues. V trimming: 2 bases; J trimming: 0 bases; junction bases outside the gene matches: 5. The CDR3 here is CASSLGTGNMNTEAFF. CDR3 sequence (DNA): TGCGCCAGCAGCTTAGGGACAGGGAACATGAACACTGAAGCTTTCTTT.

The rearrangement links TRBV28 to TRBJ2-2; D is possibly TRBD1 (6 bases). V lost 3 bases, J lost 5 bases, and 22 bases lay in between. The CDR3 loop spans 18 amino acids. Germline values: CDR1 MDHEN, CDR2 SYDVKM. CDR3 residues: CASSFPGHPGEVTGELFF. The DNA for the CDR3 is TGTGCCAGCAGTTTTCCGGGACACCCTGGAGAGGTAACCGGGGAGCTGTTTTTT.

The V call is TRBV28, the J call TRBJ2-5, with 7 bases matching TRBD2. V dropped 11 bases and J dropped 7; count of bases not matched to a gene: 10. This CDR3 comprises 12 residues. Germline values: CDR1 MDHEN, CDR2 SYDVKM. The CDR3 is CAAAGGVGTQYF. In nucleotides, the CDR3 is TGTGCCGCAGCTGGGGGGGTGGGGACCCAGTACTTC.

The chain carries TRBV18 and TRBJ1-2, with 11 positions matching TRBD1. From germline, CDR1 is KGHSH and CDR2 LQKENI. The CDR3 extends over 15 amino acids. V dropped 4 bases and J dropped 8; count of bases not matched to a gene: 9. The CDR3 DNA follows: TGTGCCAGCTCACGAGCTGGACAGGGGGCGAACGGCTACACCTTC. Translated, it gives CASSRAGQGANGYTF.

CDR3 DNA: TGTGCCAGCAGCCAAGGTAACAGAGAGACCCAGTACTTC. It specifies CASSQGNRETQYF. The chain carries TRBV14 and TRBJ2-5; D unresolved. Germline values: CDR1 SGHDN, CDR2 FVKESK. Trimming stripped 1 base from V and 4 bases from J, with 7 bases between. There are 13 residues in the CDR3.

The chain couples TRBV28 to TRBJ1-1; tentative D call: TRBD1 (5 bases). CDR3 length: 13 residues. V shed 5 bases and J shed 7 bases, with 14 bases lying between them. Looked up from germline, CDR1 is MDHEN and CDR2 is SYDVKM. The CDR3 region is CASSRGRVDEAFF. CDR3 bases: TGTGCCAGCAGTAGGGGTCGGGTCGATGAAGCTTTCTTT.

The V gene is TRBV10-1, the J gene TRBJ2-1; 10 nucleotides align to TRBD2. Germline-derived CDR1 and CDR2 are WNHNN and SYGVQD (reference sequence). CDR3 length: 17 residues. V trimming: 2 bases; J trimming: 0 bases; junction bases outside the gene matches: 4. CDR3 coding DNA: TGCGCCAGCAGTGAGGCGGCTAGCGGGAGCTCCTACAATGAGCAGTTCTTC. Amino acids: CASSEAASGSSYNEQFF.

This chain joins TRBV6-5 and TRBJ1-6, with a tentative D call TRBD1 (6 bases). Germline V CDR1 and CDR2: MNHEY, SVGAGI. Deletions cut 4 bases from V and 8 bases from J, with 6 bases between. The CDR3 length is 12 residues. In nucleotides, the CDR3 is TGTGCCAGCAGTTCAGGGGATTCACCCCTCCACTTT. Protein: CASSSGDSPLHF.

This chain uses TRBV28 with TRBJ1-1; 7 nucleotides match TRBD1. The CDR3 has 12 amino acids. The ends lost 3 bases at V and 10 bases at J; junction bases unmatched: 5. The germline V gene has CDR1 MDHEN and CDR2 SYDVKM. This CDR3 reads CASSFVRQGAFF. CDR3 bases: TGTGCCAGCAGTTTCGTGAGACAGGGAGCTTTCTTT.

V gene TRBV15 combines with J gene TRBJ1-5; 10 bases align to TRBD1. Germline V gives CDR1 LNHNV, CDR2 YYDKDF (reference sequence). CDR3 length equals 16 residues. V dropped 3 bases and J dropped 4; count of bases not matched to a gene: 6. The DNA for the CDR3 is TGTGCCACCAGCAGGGGGGGACAGGGGTTGAATCAGCCCCAGCATTTT. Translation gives CATSRGGQGLNQPQHF.

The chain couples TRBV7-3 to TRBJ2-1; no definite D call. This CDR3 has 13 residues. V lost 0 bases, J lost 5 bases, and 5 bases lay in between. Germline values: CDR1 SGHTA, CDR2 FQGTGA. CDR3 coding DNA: TGTGCCAGCAGCTTAACAAATAACAATGAGCAGTTCTTC. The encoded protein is CASSLTNNNEQFF.

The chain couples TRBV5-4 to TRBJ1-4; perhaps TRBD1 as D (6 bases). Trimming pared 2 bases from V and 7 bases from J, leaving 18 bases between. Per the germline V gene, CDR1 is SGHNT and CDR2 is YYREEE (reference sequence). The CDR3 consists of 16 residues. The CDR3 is CASSLPGTPGGEKLFF. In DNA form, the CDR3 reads TGTGCCAGCAGCTTACCCGGGACACCGGGGGGTGAAAAACTGTTTTTT.